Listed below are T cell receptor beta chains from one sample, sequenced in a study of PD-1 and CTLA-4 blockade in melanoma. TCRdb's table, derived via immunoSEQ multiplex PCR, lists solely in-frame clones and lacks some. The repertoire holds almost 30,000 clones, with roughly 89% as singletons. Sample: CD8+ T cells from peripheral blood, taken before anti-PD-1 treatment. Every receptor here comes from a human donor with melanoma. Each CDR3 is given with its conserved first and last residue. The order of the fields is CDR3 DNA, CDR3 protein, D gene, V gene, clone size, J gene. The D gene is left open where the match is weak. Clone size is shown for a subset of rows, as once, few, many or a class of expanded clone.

cdr3_nt: TGTGCAAGTCGTTCTTGGACGGATCGTAGCAATCAGCCCCAGCATTTT
cdr3_aa: CASRSWTDRSNQPQHF
d_call: NA
v_call: TRBV12-2
clone_size: NA
j_call: TRBJ1-5

cdr3_nt: TGTGCCAGCTCTACCTCCACATACGAGCAGTACTTC
cdr3_aa: CASSTSTYEQYF
d_call: NA
v_call: TRBV5-6
clone_size: NA
j_call: TRBJ2-7

cdr3_nt: TGTGCCAGTAGTTGGGAGGCAGAGGGGAATCAGCCCCAGCATTTT
cdr3_aa: CASSWEAEGNQPQHF
d_call: NA
v_call: TRBV19
clone_size: NA
j_call: TRBJ1-5

cdr3_nt: TGTGCCAGCAGTTCCCCTAGCGGGGACTACGAGCAGTACTTC
cdr3_aa: CASSSPSGDYEQYF
d_call: TRBD2
v_call: TRBV6-2/TRBV6-3
clone_size: NA
j_call: TRBJ2-7

cdr3_nt: TGCAGCGTCCCATCTAGCCGGGGGTGGACCCAGTACTTC
cdr3_aa: CSVPSSRGWTQYF
d_call: NA
v_call: TRBV29-1
clone_size: NA
j_call: TRBJ2-5

cdr3_nt: TGTGCCAGCAGCTTCCCGCACTCCAGAAAGGGAAGCGGGAGCACAGATACGCAGTATTTT
cdr3_aa: CASSFPHSRKGSGSTDTQYF
d_call: NA
v_call: TRBV11-3
clone_size: NA
j_call: TRBJ2-3

cdr3_nt: TGTGCCAGCAGCGTAGCGGGAGCTCCGGGCAATGAGCAGTTCTTC
cdr3_aa: CASSVAGAPGNEQFF
d_call: NA
v_call: TRBV9
clone_size: NA
j_call: TRBJ2-1

cdr3_nt: TGTGCCAGCAGCTTAGGTCCAGGGGCCTACGGCGAGCAGTACTTC
cdr3_aa: CASSLGPGAYGEQYF
d_call: NA
v_call: TRBV11-2
clone_size: NA
j_call: TRBJ2-7

cdr3_nt: TGTGCCATCAAAGGAAAGGCATCTGCAATTGAAGCTTTCTTT
cdr3_aa: CAIKGKASAIEAFF
d_call: NA
v_call: TRBV10-3
clone_size: NA
j_call: TRBJ1-1

cdr3_nt: TGCAGCGTTGAAGATTCTAGCTCCCTCAATGAGCAGTTCTTC
cdr3_aa: CSVEDSSSLNEQFF
d_call: NA
v_call: TRBV29-1
clone_size: NA
j_call: TRBJ2-1

cdr3_nt: TGTGCCAGCAGCGTAGGACAGGGTGATAACTATGGCTACACCTTC
cdr3_aa: CASSVGQGDNYGYTF
d_call: TRBD1
v_call: TRBV9
clone_size: NA
j_call: TRBJ1-2

cdr3_nt: TGTGCCAGCAGCTACCAGGGGGACACTGAAGCTTTCTTT
cdr3_aa: CASSYQGDTEAFF
d_call: TRBD1
v_call: TRBV13
clone_size: NA
j_call: TRBJ1-1

cdr3_nt: TGCGCCAGCGGAAGCGGATACGAGCAGTACTTC
cdr3_aa: CASGSGYEQYF
d_call: NA
v_call: TRBV5-1
clone_size: once
j_call: TRBJ2-7

cdr3_nt: TGTGCCAGCAGCTTAAGCCCCTCGGGACAGGGGGCAAACACCATATATTTT
cdr3_aa: CASSLSPSGQGANTIYF
d_call: TRBD1
v_call: TRBV7-9
clone_size: NA
j_call: TRBJ1-3

cdr3_nt: TGCGCCAGCAGCCAAGGAGGGGGCAGTGGCTACACCTTC
cdr3_aa: CASSQGGGSGYTF
d_call: TRBD1
v_call: TRBV4-1
clone_size: NA
j_call: TRBJ1-2

cdr3_nt: TGTGCCAGCAGGGATGGAGAGGCGGGTTTTTATTCACCCCTCCACTTT
cdr3_aa: CASRDGEAGFYSPLHF
d_call: NA
v_call: TRBV27
clone_size: few
j_call: TRBJ1-6

cdr3_nt: TGTGCCAGCAGTTTTCCAACCGACAGGGAGGACCAGCCCCAGCATTTT
cdr3_aa: CASSFPTDREDQPQHF
d_call: TRBD1
v_call: TRBV27
clone_size: few
j_call: TRBJ1-5

cdr3_nt: TGTGCCAGCAGTTTATTCCGGGACGTTAGCTCCTACGAGCAGTACTTC
cdr3_aa: CASSLFRDVSSYEQYF
d_call: NA
v_call: TRBV27
clone_size: NA
j_call: TRBJ2-7

cdr3_nt: TGTGCCACCAGCAGCCTGAATGGGCCCCAGCATTTT
cdr3_aa: CATSSLNGPQHF
d_call: NA
v_call: TRBV15
clone_size: once
j_call: TRBJ1-5

cdr3_nt: TGTGCCAGCAGCCCACTAGCGGGGGGCCCAGATACGCAGTATTTT
cdr3_aa: CASSPLAGGPDTQYF
d_call: TRBD2
v_call: TRBV7-9
clone_size: NA
j_call: TRBJ2-3

cdr3_nt: TGTGCCAGCAGTCAGGCTAGCGTCGGGGAGCTGTTTTTT
cdr3_aa: CASSQASVGELFF
d_call: NA
v_call: TRBV6-5
clone_size: NA
j_call: TRBJ2-2

cdr3_nt: TGCGCCAGCAGTGATCCCGACTATGGCTACACCTTC
cdr3_aa: CASSDPDYGYTF
d_call: NA
v_call: TRBV10-1
clone_size: few
j_call: TRBJ1-2

cdr3_nt: TGTGCCAACGTAGTAGGGGAAAAACTGTTTTTT
cdr3_aa: CANVVGEKLFF
d_call: NA
v_call: TRBV7-9
clone_size: NA
j_call: TRBJ1-4

cdr3_nt: TGTGCCAGCAACCACGGGACAGGGATCCCACATCAGCCCCAGCATTTT
cdr3_aa: CASNHGTGIPHQPQHF
d_call: TRBD1
v_call: TRBV27
clone_size: NA
j_call: TRBJ1-5

cdr3_nt: TGTGCCAGCGCTCCGGGACTCCATCTAGATACGCAGTATTTT
cdr3_aa: CASAPGLHLDTQYF
d_call: NA
v_call: TRBV27
clone_size: NA
j_call: TRBJ2-3